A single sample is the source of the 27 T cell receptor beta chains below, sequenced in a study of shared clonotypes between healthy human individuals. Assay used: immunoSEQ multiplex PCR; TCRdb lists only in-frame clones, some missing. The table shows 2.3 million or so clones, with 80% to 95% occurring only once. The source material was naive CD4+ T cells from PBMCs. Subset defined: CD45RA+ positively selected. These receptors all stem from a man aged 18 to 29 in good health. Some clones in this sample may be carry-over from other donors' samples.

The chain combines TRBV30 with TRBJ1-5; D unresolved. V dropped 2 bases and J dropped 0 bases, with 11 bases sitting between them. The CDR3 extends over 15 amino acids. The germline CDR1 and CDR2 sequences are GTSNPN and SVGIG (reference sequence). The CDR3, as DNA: TGTGCCTGGAGTAACAAGGATAATAGCAATCAGCCCCAGCATTTT. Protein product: CAWSNKDNSNQPQHF.

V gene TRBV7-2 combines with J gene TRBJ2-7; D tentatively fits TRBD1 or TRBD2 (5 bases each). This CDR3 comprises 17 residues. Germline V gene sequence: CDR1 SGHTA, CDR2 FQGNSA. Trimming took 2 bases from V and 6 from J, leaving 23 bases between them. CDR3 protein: CASSLNQVGLGTGEQYF. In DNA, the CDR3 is TGTGCCAGCAGCTTAAATCAGGTGGGGCTCGGGACGGGCGAGCAGTACTTC.

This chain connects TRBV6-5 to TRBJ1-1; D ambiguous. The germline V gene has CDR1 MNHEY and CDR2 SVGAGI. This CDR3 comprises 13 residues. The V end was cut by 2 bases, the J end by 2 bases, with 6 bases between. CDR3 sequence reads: CASSYLSNTEAFF. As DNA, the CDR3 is TGTGCCAGCAGTTACCTTAGTAACACTGAAGCTTTCTTT.

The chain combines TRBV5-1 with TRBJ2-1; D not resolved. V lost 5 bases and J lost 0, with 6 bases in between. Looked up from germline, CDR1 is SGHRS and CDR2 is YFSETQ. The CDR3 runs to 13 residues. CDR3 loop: CASSLFSYNEQFF. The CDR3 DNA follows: TGCGCCAGCAGTCTTTTCTCCTACAATGAGCAGTTCTTC.

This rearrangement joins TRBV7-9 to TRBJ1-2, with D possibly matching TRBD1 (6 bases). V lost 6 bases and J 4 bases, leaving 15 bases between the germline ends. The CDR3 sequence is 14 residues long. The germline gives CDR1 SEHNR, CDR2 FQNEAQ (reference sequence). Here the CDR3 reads CASRYSGGGYGYTF. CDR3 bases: TGTGCCAGCAGGTATAGCGGGGGCGGCTATGGCTACACCTTC.

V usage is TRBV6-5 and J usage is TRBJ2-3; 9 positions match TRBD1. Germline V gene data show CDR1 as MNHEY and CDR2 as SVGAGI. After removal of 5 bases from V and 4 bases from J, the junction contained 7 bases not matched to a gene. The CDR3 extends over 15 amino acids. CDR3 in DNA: TGTGCCAGCAGTCCCTACAGGGGGCAGGCAGATACGCAGTATTTT. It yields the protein CASSPYRGQADTQYF.

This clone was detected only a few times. The CDR3: CASSRSDRVEEKLFF. CDR3 DNA: TGTGCCAGCAGTCGAAGTGACAGGGTGGAAGAAAAACTGTTTTTT. The chain combines TRBV4-2 with TRBJ1-4; TRBD1 aligns across 7 bases. Germline V CDR1 and CDR2: LGHNA, YNFKEQ. V was clipped by 6 bases and J by 8 bases; unmatched bases: 12. CDR3 length: 15 residues.

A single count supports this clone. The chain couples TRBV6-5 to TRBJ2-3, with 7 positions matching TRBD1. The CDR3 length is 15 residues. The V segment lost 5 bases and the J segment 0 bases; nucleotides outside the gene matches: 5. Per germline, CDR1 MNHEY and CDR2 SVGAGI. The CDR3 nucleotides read TGTGCCAGCAGTAAAAGGGACAGCAGCACAGATACGCAGTATTTT. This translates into CASSKRDSSTDTQYF.

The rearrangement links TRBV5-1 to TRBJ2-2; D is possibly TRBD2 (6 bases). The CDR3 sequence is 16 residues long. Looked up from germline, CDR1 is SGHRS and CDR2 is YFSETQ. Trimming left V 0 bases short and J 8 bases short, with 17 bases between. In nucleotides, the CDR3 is TGCGCCAGCAGCTTGGTCCGCGGCACCGGGGGAGGGGAGCTGTTTTTT. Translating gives CASSLVRGTGGGELFF.

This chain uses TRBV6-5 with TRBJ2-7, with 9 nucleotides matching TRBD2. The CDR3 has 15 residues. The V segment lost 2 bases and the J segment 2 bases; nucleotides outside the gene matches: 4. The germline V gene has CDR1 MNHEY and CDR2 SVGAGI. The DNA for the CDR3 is TGTGCCAGCAGTTACGAGCGGGAGGCCACCTACGAGCAGTACTTC. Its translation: CASSYEREATYEQYF.

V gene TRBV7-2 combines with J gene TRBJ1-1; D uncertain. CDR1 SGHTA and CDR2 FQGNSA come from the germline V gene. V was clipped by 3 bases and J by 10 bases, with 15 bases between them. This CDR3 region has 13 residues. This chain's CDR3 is CASSFRQARPAFF. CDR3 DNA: TGTGCCAGCAGCTTTCGCCAAGCGAGGCCAGCTTTCTTT.

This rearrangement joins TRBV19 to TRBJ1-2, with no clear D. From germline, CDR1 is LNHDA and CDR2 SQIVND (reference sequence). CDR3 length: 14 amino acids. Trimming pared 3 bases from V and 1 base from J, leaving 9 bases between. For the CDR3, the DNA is TGTGCCAGTAGTATGGGCGGCTTTAACTATGGCTACACCTTC. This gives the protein CASSMGGFNYGYTF.

Written as DNA, the CDR3 is TGTGCCAGCAGACCTGACAGGAACACCGGGGAGCTGTTTTTT. Translated: CASRPDRNTGELFF. The chain is built from TRBV11-3 and TRBJ2-2; maybe TRBD1 (5 bases). The CDR3 is made up of 14 amino acids. V was shortened by 6 bases and J by 1 base, with 9 bases between the two germline ends. CDR1 is SGHNT, CDR2 YENEEA, per germline.

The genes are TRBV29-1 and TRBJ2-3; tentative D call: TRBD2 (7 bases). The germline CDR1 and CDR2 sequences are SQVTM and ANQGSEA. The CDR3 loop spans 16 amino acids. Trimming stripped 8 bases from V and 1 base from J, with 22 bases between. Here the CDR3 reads CSQTSGGGGRTDTQYF. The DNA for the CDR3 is TGCAGCCAAACAAGCGGAGGGGGAGGGCGCACAGATACGCAGTATTTT.

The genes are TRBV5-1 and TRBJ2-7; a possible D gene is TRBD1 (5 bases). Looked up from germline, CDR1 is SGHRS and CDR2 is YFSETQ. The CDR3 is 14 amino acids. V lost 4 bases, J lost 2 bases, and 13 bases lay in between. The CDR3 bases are TGCGCCAGCAGCCGATCTGGGGCCGCCTACGAGCAGTACTTC. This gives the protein CASSRSGAAYEQYF.

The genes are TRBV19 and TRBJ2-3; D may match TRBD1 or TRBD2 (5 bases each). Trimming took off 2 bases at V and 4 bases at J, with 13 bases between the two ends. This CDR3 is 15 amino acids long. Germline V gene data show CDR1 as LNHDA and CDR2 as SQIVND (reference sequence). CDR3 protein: CASSITRGIPDTQYF. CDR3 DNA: TGTGCCAGTAGTATAACTCGGGGCATACCAGATACGCAGTATTTT.

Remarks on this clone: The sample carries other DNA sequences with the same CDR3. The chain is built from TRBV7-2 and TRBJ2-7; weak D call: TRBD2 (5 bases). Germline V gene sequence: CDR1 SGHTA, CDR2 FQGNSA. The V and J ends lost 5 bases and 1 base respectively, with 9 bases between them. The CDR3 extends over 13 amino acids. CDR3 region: CASSRRGSYEQYF. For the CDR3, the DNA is TGTGCCAGCAGCCGGAGAGGGTCCTACGAGCAGTACTTC.

The DNA for the CDR3 is TGCAGCGTTGAATTAGCCCGCACAGATACGCAGTATTTT. Translation: CSVELARTDTQYF. The chain is built from TRBV29-1 and TRBJ2-3; D uncertain. Germline-derived CDR1 and CDR2 are SQVTM and ANQGSEA. The V gene lost 2 bases and the J gene lost 1 base, with 7 bases spanning the gap. The CDR3 spans 13 residues.

CDR3 loop: CASSLGQLAGGDTQYF. The CDR3 DNA is TGTGCCAGCAGCTTGGGCCAGCTAGCGGGCGGGGATACGCAGTATTTT. The chain combines TRBV5-5 with TRBJ2-3; 8 bases match TRBD2. CDR3 length equals 16 residues. The J segment lost 6 bases and the V segment lost 0 bases, leaving 9 bases of the junction unmatched. Per germline, CDR1 SGHKS and CDR2 YYEKEE (reference sequence).

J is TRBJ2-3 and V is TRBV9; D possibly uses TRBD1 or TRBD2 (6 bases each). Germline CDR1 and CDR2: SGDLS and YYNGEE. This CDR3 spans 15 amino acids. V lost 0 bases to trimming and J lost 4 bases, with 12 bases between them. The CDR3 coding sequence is TGTGCCAGCAGCGTAGGGCCGGAGGGGGCAGATACGCAGTATTTT. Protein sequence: CASSVGPEGADTQYF.

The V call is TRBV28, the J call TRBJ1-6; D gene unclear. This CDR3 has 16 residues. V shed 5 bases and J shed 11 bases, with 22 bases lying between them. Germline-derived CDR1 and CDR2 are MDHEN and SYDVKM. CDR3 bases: TGTGCCAGCAGTCAACCACGAGGATCAGGTTCAGCACCCCTCCACTTT. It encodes CASSQPRGSGSAPLHF.

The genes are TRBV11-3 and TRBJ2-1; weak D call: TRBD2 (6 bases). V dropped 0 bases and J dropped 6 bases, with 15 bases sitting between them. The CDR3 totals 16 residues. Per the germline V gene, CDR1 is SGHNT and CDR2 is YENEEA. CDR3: CASSLDASATPNEQFF. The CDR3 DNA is TGTGCCAGCAGCTTAGATGCTAGCGCGACCCCCAATGAGCAGTTCTTC. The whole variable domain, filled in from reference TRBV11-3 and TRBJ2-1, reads EAGVVQSPRYKIIEKKQPVAFWCNPISGHNTLYWYLQNLGQGPELLIRYENEEAVDDSQLPKDRFSAERLKGVDSTLKIQPAELGDSAVYLCASSLDASATPNEQFFGPGTRLTVL.

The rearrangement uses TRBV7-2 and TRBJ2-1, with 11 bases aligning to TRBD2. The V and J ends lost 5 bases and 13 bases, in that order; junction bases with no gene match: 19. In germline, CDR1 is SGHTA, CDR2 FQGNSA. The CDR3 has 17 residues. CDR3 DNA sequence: TGTGCCAGCAGCCCCTCCTCAAGCACGGGGGGGACTAGCGGCCAGTTCTTC. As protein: CASSPSSSTGGTSGQFF. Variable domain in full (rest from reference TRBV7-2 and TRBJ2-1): GAGVSQSPSNKVTEKGKDVELRCDPISGHTALYWYRQSLGQGLEFLIYFQGNSAPDKSGLPSDRFSAERTGGSVSTLTIQRTQQEDSAVYLCASSPSSSTGGTSGQFFGPGTRLTVL.

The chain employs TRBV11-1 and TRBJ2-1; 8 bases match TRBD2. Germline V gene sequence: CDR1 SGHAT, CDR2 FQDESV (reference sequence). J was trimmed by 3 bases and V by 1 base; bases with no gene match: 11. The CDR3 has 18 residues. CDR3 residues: CASSLGNVGGGNYNEQFF. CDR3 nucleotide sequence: TGTGCCAGCAGCTTAGGGAATGTCGGCGGGGGGAACTACAATGAGCAGTTCTTC.

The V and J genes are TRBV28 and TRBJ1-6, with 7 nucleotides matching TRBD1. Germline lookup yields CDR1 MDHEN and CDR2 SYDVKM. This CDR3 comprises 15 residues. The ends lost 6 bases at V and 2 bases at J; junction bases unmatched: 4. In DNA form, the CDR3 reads TGTGCCAGCAGGCAACAGGGGACCTATAATTCACCCCTCCACTTT. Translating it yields CASRQQGTYNSPLHF.

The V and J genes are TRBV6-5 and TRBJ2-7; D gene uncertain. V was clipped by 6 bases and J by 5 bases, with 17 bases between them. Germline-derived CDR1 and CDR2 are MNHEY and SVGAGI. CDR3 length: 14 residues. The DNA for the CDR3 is TGTGCCAGCAGGACCCGGGCGCCTCGCCACGAGCAGTACTTC. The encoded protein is CASRTRAPRHEQYF.

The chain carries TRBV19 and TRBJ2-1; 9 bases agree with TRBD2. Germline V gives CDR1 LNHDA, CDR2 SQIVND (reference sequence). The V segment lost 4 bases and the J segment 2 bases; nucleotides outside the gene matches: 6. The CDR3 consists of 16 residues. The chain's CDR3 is CASSRLAGVAYNEQFF. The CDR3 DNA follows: TGTGCCAGTAGTAGATTAGCGGGAGTAGCCTACAATGAGCAGTTCTTC.